This T cell receptor beta chain was documented in a study of blood T cell repertoires in COVID-19. Study details: Both acute and convalescent COVID-19 samples were obtained from the United States, Italy and Spain. From T cells, B-cell-depleted T cells, or PBMCs came the material, which was cDNA or gDNA.

The authors' processing: Scientists estimated how many nucleated cells there were by amplifying reference gene primers. Profiling relied on immunoSEQ multiplex PCR, and the TCRdb table lists in-frame clones only, not all of them. That table gives V, J and clone size, and the DNA gave D and trimming. The sample shows more than 85,000 clones, over 75% of them seen only once. This CDR3 has 13 amino acids. Germline-derived CDR1 and CDR2 are KGHSH and LQKENI. Unmatched junction bases numbered 7, after V lost 8 bases and J lost 3 bases. The chain couples TRBV18 to TRBJ2-7; 7 bases agree with TRBD1. The clonotype originates from a woman in her fifties or sixties with acute or convalescent COVID-19. The specimen sequenced was peripheral blood. CDR3 amino acids: CASTGQARYEQYF. The CDR3 region has the DNA TGTGCCAGCACCGGACAGGCCCGCTACGAGCAGTACTTC.